The clone carrying this T cell receptor (beta chain) has just one count. Measured with immunoSEQ multiplex PCR; TCRdb has only the in-frame clones, and not every one. Among some 250,000 clones listed, approximately 82% were seen once. The sample comes from a study of blood T cell repertoires in COVID-19. Germline loops: CDR1 MDHEN, CDR2 SYDVKM. V gave up 5 bases and J gave up 3 bases, with 17 bases separating them. This CDR3 is built from 15 residues. The clonotype originates from a middle-aged man who had recovered from COVID-19. Sample: PBMCs or T cells enriched from blood (not recorded which). The V gene is TRBV28, the J gene TRBJ2-7; TRBD2 is a possible D gene (6 bases). The CDR3 DNA reads as TGTGCCAGCAGTAGAGCCGGGACTCCGAGCTACGAGCAGTACTTC. It yields the protein CASSRAGTPSYEQYF.